A single sample gave rise to the 17 T cell receptor beta chains below, sequenced in a study of blood T cell repertoires in COVID-19. Using immunoSEQ multiplex PCR, the repertoire was profiled, and TCRdb retains in-frame clones only, with some absent. The table lists over 90,000 clones, over 85% of them singletons. Sequencing was performed on peripheral blood. The receptor source for this set is a woman aged 50 to 60 with COVID-19, enrolled during active disease.

This chain joins TRBV29-1 and TRBJ2-7; 9 positions match TRBD1. The CDR3 covers 13 residues. Germline loops: CDR1 SQVTM, CDR2 ANQGSEA. This CDR3 is CIPGQGNQYEQYV. CDR3 in DNA: TGCATCCCGGGACAGGGTAATCAATACGAGCAGTACGTC.

The chain is built from TRBV19 and TRBJ1-4; tentatively, D is TRBD1 (5 bases). CDR3 size: 14 residues. The V end was cut by 5 bases, the J end by 0 bases, with 7 bases between. The germline V gene encodes CDR1 LNHDA and CDR2 SQIVND (reference sequence). The DNA of the CDR3 is TGTGCCAGTAGTTGGGGGGCAACTAATGAAAAACTGTTTTTT. Its translation: CASSWGATNEKLFF.

The genes are TRBV27 and TRBJ1-1; TRBD1 is a possible D gene (5 bases). This CDR3 comprises 13 residues. In germline, CDR1 is MNHEY, CDR2 SMNVEV (reference sequence). V was trimmed by 2 bases and J by 5 bases, leaving 9 bases between them. The CDR3 nucleotides are TGTGCCAGCAGTTTAGGGGGGAGAACTGAAGCTTTCTTT. It specifies CASSLGGRTEAFF.

The CDR3 DNA is TGTGCCAGCAGCGTTCAGGGACAGGGGGCACTTGAAGCTTTCTTT. It encodes CASSVQGQGALEAFF. This sequence joins TRBV9 and TRBJ1-1, with 12 bases lining up with TRBD1. V shed 2 bases and J 7 bases; nucleotides not matched to a gene: 6. The CDR3 loop spans 15 amino acids. CDR1 is SGDLS and CDR2 is YYNGEE in the germline V gene.

This rearrangement joins TRBV29-1 to TRBJ1-2, with 8 positions matching TRBD1. CDR1 is SQVTM and CDR2 is ANQGSEA in the germline V gene. V shed 6 bases and J 7 bases; nucleotides not matched to a gene: 10. This CDR3 contains 13 residues. Here the CDR3 reads CSVPPGQAGGYTF. The DNA for the CDR3 is TGCAGCGTCCCGCCGGGACAGGCTGGTGGCTACACCTTC.

The genes are TRBV4-1 and TRBJ2-5, with 9 positions matching TRBD1. Germline CDR1 is MGHRA and CDR2 is YSYEKL. This CDR3 is 17 amino acids long. V trimming: 4 bases; J trimming: 2 bases; junction bases outside the gene matches: 11. CDR3 sequence: CASSLIYPGQGQETQYF. The CDR3 coding sequence is TGCGCCAGCAGCCTAATTTACCCGGGACAGGGTCAAGAGACCCAGTACTTC.

Of note for this clone: A junction end diverges from the germline sequence, so it may reflect a read error. J is TRBJ2-1 and V is TRBV27; no definite D call. Looked up from germline, CDR1 is MNHEY and CDR2 is SMNVEV (reference sequence). CDR3 length equals 14 residues. The CDR3 loop is CATSISSSYNEQFF. CDR3 DNA sequence: TGTGCCACCAGTATTAGCAGTTCCTACAATGAGCAGTTCTTC.

The chain carries TRBV19 and TRBJ2-7; D gene ambiguous. The germline gives CDR1 LNHDA, CDR2 SQIVND (reference sequence). The CDR3 contains 15 residues. V was shortened by 7 bases and J by 3 bases, with 19 bases between the two germline ends. Here the CDR3 DNA reads TGTGCCAGTAAGGAAGTAGCCCCGGAAAACTACGAGCAGTACGTC. Translating it yields CASKEVAPENYEQYV.

This rearrangement joins TRBV7-9 to TRBJ1-3; 7 bases are shared with TRBD1. The V gene's germline CDR1 is SEHNR and CDR2 FQNEAQ (reference sequence). This CDR3 is 16 amino acids long. The J segment lost 2 bases and the V segment lost 4 bases, leaving 8 bases of the junction unmatched. This CDR3 is CASSSSGGTAGNTIYF. The CDR3 coding sequence is TGTGCCAGCAGCTCCAGCGGGGGGACAGCTGGAAACACCATATATTTT.

The gene calls are TRBV4-1 and TRBJ1-2, with 7 positions matching TRBD1. V trimming: 4 bases; J trimming: 4 bases; junction bases outside the gene matches: 9. Germline V gene sequence: CDR1 MGHRA, CDR2 YSYEKL. The CDR3 sequence is 15 residues long. The CDR3 is CASSPRQTGLYGYTF. Here the CDR3 DNA reads TGCGCCAGCAGCCCTAGACAGACAGGGCTCTATGGCTACACCTTC.

Only a few counts were recorded for this clone. The rearrangement uses TRBV28 and TRBJ2-2; 8 nucleotides agree with TRBD1. This CDR3 contains 19 residues. Trimming removed 4 bases from V and 0 bases from J; junction bases left unmatched: 13. CDR1 and CDR2 from the germline V gene are MDHEN and SYDVKM. In nucleotides, the CDR3 is TGTGCCAGCAGTTCCCCGGGACAGGCAAGTTTCGCGAACACCGGGGAGCTGTTTTTT. It specifies CASSSPGQASFANTGELFF.

The table lists this clone with a count of one. V usage is TRBV5-1 and J usage is TRBJ2-5; TRBD1 matches 9 bases. The CDR3 loop spans 16 amino acids. The germline gives CDR1 SGHRS, CDR2 YFSETQ. After removal of 0 bases from V and 4 bases from J, the junction contained 7 bases not matched to a gene. The CDR3 bases are TGCGCCAGCAGCTTGGGCTCCACAGGGGGCGGAGAGACCCAGTACTTC. This translates into CASSLGSTGGGETQYF.

This rearrangement joins TRBV30 to TRBJ2-6; TRBD1 might be the D (6 bases). This CDR3 comprises 14 residues. The ends were cut back, 5 bases at V and 0 bases at J, with 8 bases in the middle. Germline CDR1 and CDR2: GTSNPN and SVGIG (reference sequence). CDR3 coding DNA: TGTGCCTGGGGACAGCACTCTGGGGCCAACGTCCTGACTTTC. Translated, it gives CAWGQHSGANVLTF.

In this sample, this clone turned up once. The rearrangement joins TRBV11-2 to TRBJ1-6; 9 bases match TRBD1. CDR3 length: 16 amino acids. Germline V gene lookup returns CDR1 SGHAT and CDR2 FQNNGV. V was clipped by 5 bases and J by 10 bases; unmatched bases: 12. The CDR3 nucleotides are TGTGCCAGCAGCATCCTTTCCGGGACAGGGAACTCACCCCTCCACTTT. Translated, it gives CASSILSGTGNSPLHF.

The chain uses TRBV11-3 and TRBJ1-1; the D gene is possibly TRBD1 (5 bases). This CDR3 has 17 amino acids. Germline V CDR1 and CDR2: SGHNT, YENEEA. The V end was cut by 5 bases, the J end by 3 bases, with 22 bases between. CDR3: CASSPREGPPYDTEAFF. Written as DNA, the CDR3 is TGTGCCAGCAGCCCCCGGGAGGGGCCTCCATACGACACTGAAGCTTTCTTT.

The gene calls are TRBV6-1 and TRBJ1-2, with a tentative D call TRBD1 (5 bases). V lost 2 bases and J lost 4, with 11 bases in between. The CDR3 is 14 residues long. Germline CDR1 MNHNS, CDR2 SASEGT. The CDR3 sequence is CASSETGELYGYTF. CDR3 DNA: TGTGCCAGCAGTGAAACGGGGGAACTCTATGGCTACACCTTC.

V usage is TRBV5-1 and J usage is TRBJ2-1, with TRBD1 matching 7 bases. The V gene's germline CDR1 is SGHRS and CDR2 YFSETQ. Trimming at V came to 4 bases and at J to 6 bases, leaving 4 bases not matched to a gene. CDR3 length: 13 residues. The CDR3 reads CASSETGTNEQFF. CDR3 DNA: TGCGCCAGCAGCGAGACAGGGACCAATGAGCAGTTCTTC.